Presented here are 13 T cell receptor beta chains from one specimen sequenced in a study of monozygotic twins with inflammatory bowel disease. TCRdb reprocessed the 5' RACE reads and keeps a single row for each CDR3 protein, giving no DNA. This listing includes approximately 300,000 distinct CDR3 sequences. The sequencing sample was made of blood. The receptors were sampled from a human donor with ulcerative colitis or Crohn's disease, or a healthy co-twin of an affected twin (not recorded which).

The chain joins TRBV18 to TRBJ1-1; TCRdb returns TRBD1, unconfirmable since there is no DNA. Germline V lookup: CDR1 KGHSH, CDR2 LQKENI. CDR3 length equals 15 residues. Here the CDR3 reads CASQPAGLLNTEAFF.

J is TRBJ1-1 and V is TRBV5-1. Germline V gene lookup returns CDR1 SGHRS and CDR2 YFSETQ. This CDR3 has 16 residues. The CDR3 is CASSSDPGPRGFLAFF.

The V and J genes are TRBV20-1 and TRBJ1-4; checking the TCRdb D call of TRBD1 is not possible without DNA. The CDR3 totals 12 residues. The germline CDR1 and CDR2 sequences are DFQATT and SNEGSKA (reference sequence). The CDR3 loop reads CSGGDHTEKLFF.

The CDR3 loop is CATSAPGQGSYEQFF. The chain combines TRBV24-1 with TRBJ2-1; no DNA is available, so the TRBD1 call from TCRdb remains unchecked. This CDR3 has 15 amino acids. Looked up from germline, CDR1 is KGHDR and CDR2 is SFDVKD.

V is TRBV12-5 and J is TRBJ2-1. This CDR3 contains 13 residues. The germline V gene has CDR1 LGHNT and CDR2 FRNRAP. CDR3 in amino acids: CASGSGPYNEQFF.

The gene calls are TRBV12-3 or TRBV12-4 and TRBJ2-2; there is no DNA to check the TCRdb D call of TRBD1. This CDR3 region has 15 residues. CDR3 sequence: CASSKAGAYTGELFF.

This CDR3 reads CASSPSRDEQYF. V and J are TRBV7-2 and TRBJ2-7. Germline CDR1 reads SGHTA; CDR2 reads FQGNSA. CDR3 length equals 12 residues.

The chain carries TRBV4-3 and TRBJ2-5. CDR1 is LGHNA, CDR2 YSLEER, per germline. CDR3 length equals 13 residues. Here the CDR3 reads CASSQALEETQYF.

The chain recombines TRBV7-9 with TRBJ1-2; the D call from TCRdb, TRBD1, cannot be confirmed without DNA. The CDR3 covers 16 residues. Germline V lookup: CDR1 SEHNR, CDR2 FQNEAQ (reference sequence). The CDR3 loop reads CASSLVILRDTYGYTF.

The chain carries TRBV7-3 and TRBJ2-3. In germline, CDR1 is SGHTA, CDR2 FQGTGA. The CDR3 extends over 13 amino acids. CDR3 region: CASSSLAADTQYF.

The chain employs TRBV7-2 and TRBJ2-4; the D call of TRBD1 rests on TCRdb alone, since no DNA is present to check it. The CDR3 runs to 15 residues. CDR1 is SGHTA and CDR2 is FQGNSA in the germline V gene. CDR3 residues: CASSLVRGTGNIQYF.

The CDR3 loop is CASSLAAQGAQGELFF. This chain uses TRBV7-2 with TRBJ2-2; there is no DNA to check the TCRdb D call of TRBD1. Germline values: CDR1 SGHTA, CDR2 FQGNSA. The CDR3 spans 16 residues.

V usage is TRBV28 and J usage is TRBJ1-4; no DNA is available, so the TRBD1 call from TCRdb remains unchecked. The CDR3 is made up of 14 amino acids. Germline V lookup: CDR1 MDHEN, CDR2 SYDVKM. The CDR3 protein is CASSLSPGYEKLFF.